This T cell receptor beta chain was obtained from a study of shared clonotypes between healthy human individuals. For the study at large: Plates per donor: three CD4 naive, three CD4 memory, two CD8 naive, one CD8 memory.

Genomic DNA of each subset was evenly split across several immunoSEQ plates. Replicate PCRs from sorted subsets contained approximately 200 ng DNA, which is roughly 30,000 T cell genomes. Here immunoSEQ multiplex PCR was the method, and the copy in TCRdb shows in-frame clones only, minus some. The sample shows about 690,000 clones, less than 95% of them seen only once. The CDR3 extends over 16 amino acids. The V gene lost 0 bases and the J gene lost 5 bases, with 17 bases spanning the gap. The germline CDR1 and CDR2 sequences are MGHRA and YSYEKL. Nashville, Tennessee was home to all donors, each a Caucasian adult.

The chain has TRBV4-1 and TRBJ2-7; D tentatively reads TRBD1 or TRBD2 (7 bases each). This TCR derives from a man between 18 and 35 years old in good health. Some clones in this sample may be carry-over from other donors' samples. Material: memory CD8+ T cells from PBMCs. Subset: CD45RO+ cells pooled with CCR7-negative TemRA cells. CDR3 nucleotides: TGCGCCAGCAGCCAAGAAGGGGGCGGGAGTCGACACGAGCAGTACTTC. Protein sequence: CASSQEGGGSRHEQYF.